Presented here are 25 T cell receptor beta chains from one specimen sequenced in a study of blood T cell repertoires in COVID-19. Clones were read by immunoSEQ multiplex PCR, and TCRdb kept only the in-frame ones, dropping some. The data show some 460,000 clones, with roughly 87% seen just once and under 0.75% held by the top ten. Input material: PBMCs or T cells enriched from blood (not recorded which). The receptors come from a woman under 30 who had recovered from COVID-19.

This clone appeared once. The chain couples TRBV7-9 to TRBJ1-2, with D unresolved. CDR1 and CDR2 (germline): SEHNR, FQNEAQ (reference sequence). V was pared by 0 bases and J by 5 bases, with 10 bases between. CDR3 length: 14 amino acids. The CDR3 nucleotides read TGTGCCAGCAGCTTAGCACTTACCATTTATGGCTACACCTTC. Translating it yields CASSLALTIYGYTF.

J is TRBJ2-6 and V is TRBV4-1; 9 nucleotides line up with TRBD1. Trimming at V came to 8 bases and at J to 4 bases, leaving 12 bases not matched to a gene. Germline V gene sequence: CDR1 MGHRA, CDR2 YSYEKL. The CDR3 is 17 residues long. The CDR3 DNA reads TGCGCCAGCGGCCGTCAGACAGGGGGGGAAGGGGCCAACGTCCTGACTTTC. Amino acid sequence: CASGRQTGGEGANVLTF.

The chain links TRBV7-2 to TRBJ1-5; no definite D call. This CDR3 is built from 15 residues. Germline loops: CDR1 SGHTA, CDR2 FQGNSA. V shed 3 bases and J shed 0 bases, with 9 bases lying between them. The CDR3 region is CASSFKAGSNQPQHF. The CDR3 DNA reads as TGTGCCAGCAGCTTTAAGGCGGGTAGCAATCAGCCCCAGCATTTT.

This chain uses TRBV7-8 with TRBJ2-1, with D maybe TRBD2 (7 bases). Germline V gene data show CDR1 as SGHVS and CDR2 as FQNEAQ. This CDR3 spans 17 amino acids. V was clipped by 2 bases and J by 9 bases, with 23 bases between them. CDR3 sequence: CASSLRGRGGDLSEQFF. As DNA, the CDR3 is TGTGCCAGCAGCTTAAGGGGGAGGGGGGGGGACCTTAGTGAGCAGTTCTTC. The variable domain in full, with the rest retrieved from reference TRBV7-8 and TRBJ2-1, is GAGVSQSPRYKVAKRGQDVALRCDPISGHVSLFWYQQALGQGPEFLTYFQNEAQLDKSGLPSDRFFAERPEGSVSTLKIQRTQQEDSAVYLCASSLRGRGGDLSEQFFGPGTRLTVL.

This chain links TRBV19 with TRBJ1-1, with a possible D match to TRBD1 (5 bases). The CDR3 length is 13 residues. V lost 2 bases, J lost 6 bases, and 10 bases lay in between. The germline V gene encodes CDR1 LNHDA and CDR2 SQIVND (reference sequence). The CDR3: CASSIRRGSEAFF. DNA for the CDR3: TGTGCCAGTAGTATAAGGAGGGGATCTGAAGCTTTCTTT.

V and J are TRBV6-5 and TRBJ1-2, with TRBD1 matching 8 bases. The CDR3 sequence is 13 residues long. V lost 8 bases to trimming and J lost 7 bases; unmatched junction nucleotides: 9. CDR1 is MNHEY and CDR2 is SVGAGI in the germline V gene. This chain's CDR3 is CASRIDRGAGYTF. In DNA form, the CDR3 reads TGTGCCAGCCGCATTGACAGGGGAGCTGGCTACACCTTC.

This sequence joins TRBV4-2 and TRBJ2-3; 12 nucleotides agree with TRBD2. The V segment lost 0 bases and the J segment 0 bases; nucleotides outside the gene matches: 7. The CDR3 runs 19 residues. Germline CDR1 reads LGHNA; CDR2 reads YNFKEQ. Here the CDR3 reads CASSQEASGGALSTDTQYF. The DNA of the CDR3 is TGTGCCAGCAGCCAAGAGGCTAGCGGGGGGGCCCTAAGCACAGATACGCAGTATTTT.

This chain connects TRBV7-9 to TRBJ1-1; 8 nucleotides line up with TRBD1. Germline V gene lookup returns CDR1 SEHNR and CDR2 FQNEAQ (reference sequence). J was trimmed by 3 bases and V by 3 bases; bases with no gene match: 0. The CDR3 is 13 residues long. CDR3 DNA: TGTGCCAGCAGCTTGACAGGGGACACTGAAGCTTTCTTT. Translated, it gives CASSLTGDTEAFF.

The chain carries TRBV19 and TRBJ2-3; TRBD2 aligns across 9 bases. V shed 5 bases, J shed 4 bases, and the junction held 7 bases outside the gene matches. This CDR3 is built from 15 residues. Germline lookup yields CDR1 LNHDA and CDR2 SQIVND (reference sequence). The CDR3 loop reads CASSDSGGGADTQYF. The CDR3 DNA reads TGTGCCAGTAGTGATAGCGGGGGCGGGGCAGATACGCAGTATTTT.

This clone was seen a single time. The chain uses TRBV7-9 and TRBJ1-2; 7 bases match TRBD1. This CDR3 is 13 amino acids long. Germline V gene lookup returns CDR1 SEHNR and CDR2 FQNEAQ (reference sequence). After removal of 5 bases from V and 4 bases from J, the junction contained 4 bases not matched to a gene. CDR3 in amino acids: CASSLGTVYGYTF. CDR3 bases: TGTGCCAGCAGCCTCGGGACAGTCTATGGCTACACCTTC.

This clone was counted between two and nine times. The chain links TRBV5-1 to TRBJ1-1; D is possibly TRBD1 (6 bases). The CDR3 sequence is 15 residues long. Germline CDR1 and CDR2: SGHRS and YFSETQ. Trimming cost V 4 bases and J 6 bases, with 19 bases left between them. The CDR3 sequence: CASSVSLQGESEAFF. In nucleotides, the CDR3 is TGCGCCAGCAGCGTTAGTCTACAGGGAGAATCTGAAGCTTTCTTT.

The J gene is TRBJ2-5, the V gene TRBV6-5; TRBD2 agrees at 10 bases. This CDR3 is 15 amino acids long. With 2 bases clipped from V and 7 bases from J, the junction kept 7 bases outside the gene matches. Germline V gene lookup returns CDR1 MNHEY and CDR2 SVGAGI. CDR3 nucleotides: TGTGCCAGCAGTTACCGGGAGCGGGGGGGCGGGACCCAGTACTTC. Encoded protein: CASSYRERGGGTQYF.

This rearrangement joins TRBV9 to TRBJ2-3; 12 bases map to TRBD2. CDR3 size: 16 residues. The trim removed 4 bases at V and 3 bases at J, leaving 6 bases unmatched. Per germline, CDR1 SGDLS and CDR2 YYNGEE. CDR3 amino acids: CASSRLAGVGTDTQYF. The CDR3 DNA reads TGTGCCAGCAGCCGACTAGCGGGGGTGGGGACAGATACGCAGTATTTT.

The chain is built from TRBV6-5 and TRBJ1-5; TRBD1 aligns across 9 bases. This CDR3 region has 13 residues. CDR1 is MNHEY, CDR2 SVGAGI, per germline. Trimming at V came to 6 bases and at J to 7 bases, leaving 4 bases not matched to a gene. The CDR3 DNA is TGTGCCAGCAGAAGGACAGGGGAACAGCCCCAGCATTTT. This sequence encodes CASRRTGEQPQHF.

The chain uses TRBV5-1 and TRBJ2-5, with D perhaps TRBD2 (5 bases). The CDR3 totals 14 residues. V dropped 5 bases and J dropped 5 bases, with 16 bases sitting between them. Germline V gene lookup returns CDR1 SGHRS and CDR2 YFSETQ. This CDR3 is CASRPSGELETQYF. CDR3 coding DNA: TGCGCCAGCAGGCCCTCTGGGGAGCTGGAGACCCAGTACTTC.

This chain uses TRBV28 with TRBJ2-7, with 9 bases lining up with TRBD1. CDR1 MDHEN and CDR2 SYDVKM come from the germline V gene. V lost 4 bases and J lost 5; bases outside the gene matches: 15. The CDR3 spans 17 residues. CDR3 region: CASSSPPSGTGFHEQYF. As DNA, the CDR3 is TGTGCCAGCAGTTCACCTCCTTCCGGGACAGGGTTTCACGAGCAGTACTTC.

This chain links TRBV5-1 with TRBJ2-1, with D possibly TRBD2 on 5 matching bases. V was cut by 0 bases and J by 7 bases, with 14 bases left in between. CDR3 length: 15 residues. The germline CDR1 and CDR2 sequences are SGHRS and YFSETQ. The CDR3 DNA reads TGCGCCAGCAGCTTGGACCCCCGGGGTGAGAATGAGCAGTTCTTC. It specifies CASSLDPRGENEQFF. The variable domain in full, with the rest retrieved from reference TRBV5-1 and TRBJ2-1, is KAGVTQTPRYLIKTRGQQVTLSCSPISGHRSVSWYQQTPGQGLQFLFEYFSETQRNKGNFPGRFSGRQFSNSRSEMNVSTLELGDSALYLCASSLDPRGENEQFFGPGTRLTVL.

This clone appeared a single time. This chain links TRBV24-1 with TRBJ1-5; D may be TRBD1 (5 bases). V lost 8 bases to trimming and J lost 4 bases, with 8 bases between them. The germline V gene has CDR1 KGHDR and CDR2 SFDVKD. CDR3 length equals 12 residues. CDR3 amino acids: CATTGGNQPQHF. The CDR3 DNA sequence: TGTGCCACCACCGGGGGTAATCAGCCCCAGCATTTT.

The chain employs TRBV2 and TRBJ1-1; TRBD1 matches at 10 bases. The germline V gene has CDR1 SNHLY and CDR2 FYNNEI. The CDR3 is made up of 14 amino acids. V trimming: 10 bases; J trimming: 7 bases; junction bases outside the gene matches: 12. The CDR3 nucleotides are TGTGCCACCCACTTAGACAGGGGGCATTATGAAGCTTTCTTT. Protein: CATHLDRGHYEAFF.

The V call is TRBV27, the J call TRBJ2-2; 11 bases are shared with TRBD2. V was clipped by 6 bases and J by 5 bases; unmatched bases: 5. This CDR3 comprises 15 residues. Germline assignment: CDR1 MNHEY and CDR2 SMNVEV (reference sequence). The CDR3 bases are TGTGCCAGCAGCCTAGCGGGGGGAGGGACCGGGGAGCTGTTTTTT. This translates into CASSLAGGGTGELFF.

The CDR3 here is CAWSQGNSPLHF. The CDR3 nucleotides read TGTGCCTGGAGTCAGGGGAATTCACCCCTCCACTTT. The chain has TRBV30 and TRBJ1-6; weak D call: TRBD1 (6 bases). The CDR3 covers 12 residues. V was pared by 2 bases and J by 7 bases, with 6 bases between. Germline values: CDR1 GTSNPN, CDR2 SVGIG (reference sequence).

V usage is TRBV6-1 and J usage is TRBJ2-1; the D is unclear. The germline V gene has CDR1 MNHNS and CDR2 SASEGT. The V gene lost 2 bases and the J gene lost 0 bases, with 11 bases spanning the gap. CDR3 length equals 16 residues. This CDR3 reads CASSEWQILSYNEQFF. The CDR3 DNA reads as TGTGCCAGCAGTGAATGGCAGATTCTCTCCTACAATGAGCAGTTCTTC.

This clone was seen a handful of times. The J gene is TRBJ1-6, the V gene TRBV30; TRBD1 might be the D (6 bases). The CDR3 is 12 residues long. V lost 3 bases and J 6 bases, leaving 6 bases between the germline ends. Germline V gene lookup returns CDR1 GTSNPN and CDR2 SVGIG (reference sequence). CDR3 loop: CAWRGANSPLHF. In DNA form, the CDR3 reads TGTGCCTGGAGGGGGGCTAATTCACCCCTCCACTTT.

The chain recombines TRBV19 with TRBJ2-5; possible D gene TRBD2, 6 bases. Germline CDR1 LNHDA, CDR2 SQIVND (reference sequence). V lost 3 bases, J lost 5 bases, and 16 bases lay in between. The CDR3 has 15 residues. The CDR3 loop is CASSIFSDGGETQYF. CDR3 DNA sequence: TGTGCCAGTAGTATCTTTTCCGATGGGGGGGAGACCCAGTACTTC.

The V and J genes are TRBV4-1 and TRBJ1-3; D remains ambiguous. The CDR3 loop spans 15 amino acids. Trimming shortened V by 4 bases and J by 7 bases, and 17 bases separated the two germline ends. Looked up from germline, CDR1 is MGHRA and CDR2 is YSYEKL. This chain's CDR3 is CASSPVVIGRNTIYF. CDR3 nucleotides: TGCGCCAGCAGCCCAGTAGTCATTGGGAGGAACACCATATATTTT.